This section outlines one TCR beta chain sequence together with its context. Assay used: immunoSEQ multiplex PCR; TCRdb lists only in-frame clones, some missing. Among about 140,000 clones listed, 80% to 90% were seen once. These data are taken from a study of blood T cell repertoires in COVID-19. Study-level background: Samples representing acute and convalescent COVID-19 were sourced from the United States, Italy and Spain.

CDR1 and CDR2 (germline): SGHTA, FQGNSA. This CDR3 has 15 amino acids. V was pared by 3 bases and J by 0 bases, with 2 bases of the junction left unmatched. The sample was peripheral blood. The source is a woman of 80 years or more with acute or convalescent COVID-19. The chain recombines TRBV7-2 with TRBJ1-1; TRBD1 matches 9 bases. CDR3 sequence: CASSLTGGMNTEAFF. The CDR3 DNA follows: TGTGCCAGCAGCTTGACAGGGGGTATGAACACTGAAGCTTTCTTT.